The 29 T cell receptor beta chains presented below share a single source sample, sequenced in a study of monozygotic twins with cystic fibrosis. The protocol was immunoSEQ multiplex PCR, while the TCRdb copy is restricted to in-frame clones and leaves out a portion. The table has about 15,000 clones, approximately 92% seen once. Sequenced material: blood. The receptors come from a girl aged 2-10 years with cystic fibrosis.

This clone is a singleton in its sample. The chain joins TRBV19 to TRBJ1-5, with TRBD1 as a possible D gene (5 bases). V was clipped by 6 bases and J by 7 bases, with 13 bases between them. The CDR3 contains 13 residues. Germline CDR1 LNHDA, CDR2 SQIVND (reference sequence). The CDR3 DNA reads TGTGCCAGTAGAGGTGATTGGGGGCAGCCCCAGCATTTT. Its translation: CASRGDWGQPQHF.

The rearrangement links TRBV5-5 to TRBJ2-3; D call uncertain. Germline CDR1 SGHKS, CDR2 YYEKEE (reference sequence). V lost 4 bases, J lost 0 bases, and 18 bases lay in between. The CDR3 has 17 residues. The CDR3 coding sequence is TGTGCCAGCAGCCCACACTTAAGGGTGGAGAGCACAGATACGCAGTATTTT. Encoded protein: CASSPHLRVESTDTQYF.

The chain couples TRBV16 to TRBJ1-5, with D possibly matching TRBD1 (5 bases). The V end was cut by 3 bases, the J end by 5 bases, with 11 bases between. This CDR3 is built from 14 residues. Per the germline V gene, CDR1 is KGHSY and CDR2 is FQNENV. The CDR3 coding sequence is TGTGCCAGCAGCCAGGACACCACTTATCAGCCCCAGCATTTT. It codes for CASSQDTTYQPQHF.

This chain links TRBV28 with TRBJ2-2; tentative D call: TRBD2 (5 bases). V lost 3 bases, J lost 4 bases, and 12 bases lay in between. CDR3 length: 15 amino acids. Germline assignment: CDR1 MDHEN and CDR2 SYDVKM. CDR3 sequence (DNA): TGTGCCAGCAGTTTGGGTCCGGCGGGCACCGGGGAGCTGTTTTTT. This sequence encodes CASSLGPAGTGELFF.

The chain carries TRBV7-6 and TRBJ2-5, with 12 bases fitting TRBD2. V lost 1 base, J lost 2 bases, and 2 bases stayed unmatched. Per germline, CDR1 SGHVS and CDR2 FNYEAQ. This CDR3 is built from 16 residues. The CDR3 is CASSLGLAGVQETQYF. The CDR3 DNA sequence: TGTGCCAGCAGCTTAGGACTAGCGGGAGTACAAGAGACCCAGTACTTC.

The chain employs TRBV6-5 and TRBJ1-1; D is uncertain. The length of the CDR3 is 13 residues. Trimming removed 5 bases at V and 0 bases at J, with 7 bases between. Per germline, CDR1 MNHEY and CDR2 SVGAGI. CDR3 bases: TGTGCCAGCAGTCACGGGATGAACACTGAAGCTTTCTTT. The encoded protein is CASSHGMNTEAFF.

The genes are TRBV28 and TRBJ1-5; the D gene is possibly TRBD1 (6 bases). V was clipped by 2 bases and J by 0 bases, with 14 bases between them. The CDR3 is 17 residues long. In germline, CDR1 is MDHEN, CDR2 SYDVKM. The CDR3 DNA sequence: TGTGCCAGCAGTTTACCCCAAAGGACAGCTAGCAATCAGCCCCAGCATTTT. Its translation is CASSLPQRTASNQPQHF.

This chain links TRBV28 with TRBJ2-6; 7 positions agree with TRBD2. With V trimmed by 4 bases and J by 0 bases, 3 bases remained unmatched. The length of the CDR3 is 16 residues. Germline lookup yields CDR1 MDHEN and CDR2 SYDVKM. The CDR3 DNA follows: TGTGCCAGCAGTTGGACTAGTCCCTCTGGGGCCAACGTCCTGACTTTC. Residues: CASSWTSPSGANVLTF.

The chain recombines TRBV5-1 with TRBJ1-1, with TRBD1 as a possible D gene (6 bases). The CDR3 consists of 13 residues. Per germline, CDR1 SGHRS and CDR2 YFSETQ. V lost 2 bases and J 7 bases, leaving 12 bases between the germline ends. CDR3 in DNA: TGCGCCAGCAGCTTTCAGGGGACGCTTGAAGCTTTCTTT. Amino acids: CASSFQGTLEAFF. The variable domain in full, completed from reference TRBV5-1 and TRBJ1-1, reads KAGVTQTPRYLIKTRGQQVTLSCSPISGHRSVSWYQQTPGQGLQFLFEYFSETQRNKGNFPGRFSGRQFSNSRSEMNVSTLELGDSALYLCASSFQGTLEAFFGQGTRLTVV.

The V and J genes are TRBV20-1 and TRBJ2-1, with D unclear. There are 11 residues in the CDR3. CDR1 DFQATT and CDR2 SNEGSKA come from the germline V gene (reference sequence). The V and J ends lost 2 bases and 4 bases respectively, with 3 bases between them. This chain's CDR3 is CSARSYNEQFF. CDR3 coding DNA: TGCAGTGCTAGATCTTACAATGAGCAGTTCTTC.

V gene TRBV10-1 combines with J gene TRBJ1-2; 9 bases align to TRBD1. Per the germline V gene, CDR1 is WNHNN and CDR2 is SYGVQD (reference sequence). The V and J ends lost 8 bases and 5 bases, in that order; junction bases with no gene match: 9. The CDR3 loop spans 14 amino acids. The CDR3 is CASGQDRGFYGYTF. The CDR3 DNA reads as TGCGCCAGCGGGCAGGACAGGGGATTTTATGGCTACACCTTC.

In its sample, this clone was seen once. V gene TRBV7-9 combines with J gene TRBJ2-3; 8 bases are shared with TRBD2. Losses at the gene ends were 5 bases for V and 2 bases for J; bases not matched to a gene: 6. The CDR3 loop spans 15 amino acids. Germline V gives CDR1 SEHNR, CDR2 FQNEAQ (reference sequence). CDR3 sequence: CASSLQRGTTDTQYF. The DNA of the CDR3 is TGTGCCAGCAGCCTTCAGCGGGGGACCACAGATACGCAGTATTTT.

This chain uses TRBV6-1 with TRBJ1-1; the match to TRBD1 covers 8 bases. This CDR3 region has 14 residues. V trimming: 11 bases; J trimming: 3 bases; junction bases outside the gene matches: 11. CDR1 and CDR2 from the germline V gene are MNHNS and SASEGT. The CDR3 DNA sequence: TGTGCCTGCGACAGGGGATCGCTTTACACTGAAGCTTTCTTT. Protein product: CACDRGSLYTEAFF.

As DNA, the CDR3 is TGTGCCAGCAGTCTGTTAGGGACTAGCGGGATGGATACGCAGTATTTT. This gives the protein CASSLLGTSGMDTQYF. The chain employs TRBV28 and TRBJ2-3, with 13 bases fitting TRBD2. The CDR3 contains 16 residues. V dropped 5 bases and J dropped 6; count of bases not matched to a gene: 8. CDR1 MDHEN and CDR2 SYDVKM come from the germline V gene.

This CDR3 reads CASSQDSSGTAFF. The CDR3 region has the DNA TGCGCCAGCAGCCAAGATTCATCCGGGACAGCTTTCTTT. J is TRBJ1-1 and V is TRBV4-3, with D possibly TRBD1 on 5 matching bases. Germline-derived CDR1 and CDR2 are LGHNA and YSLEER. Trimming removed 0 bases at V and 10 bases at J, with 12 bases between. CDR3 length: 13 amino acids.

The chain uses TRBV25-1 and TRBJ1-1, with TRBD1 as a possible D gene (5 bases). Germline lookup yields CDR1 MGHDK and CDR2 SYGVNS. This CDR3 comprises 13 residues. V was clipped by 4 bases and J by 7 bases, with 13 bases between them. Here the CDR3 reads CASSAGINGEAFF. For the CDR3, the DNA is TGTGCCAGCAGTGCAGGGATCAATGGTGAAGCTTTCTTT.

The rearrangement joins TRBV7-9 to TRBJ2-1, with TRBD2 as a possible D gene (6 bases). This CDR3 region has 15 residues. Germline V CDR1 and CDR2: SEHNR, FQNEAQ (reference sequence). V was pared by 5 bases and J by 2 bases, with 13 bases between. The chain's CDR3 is CASSEGDSPYNEQFF. In DNA form, the CDR3 reads TGTGCCAGCAGCGAAGGGGACTCCCCCTACAATGAGCAGTTCTTC.

The V call is TRBV7-2, the J call TRBJ2-5; possibly TRBD1 for D (6 bases). Germline CDR1 is SGHTA and CDR2 is FQGNSA. The CDR3 sequence is 14 residues long. The germline V and J ends were trimmed by 1 base and 1 base, with 7 bases remaining between them. DNA of the CDR3: TGTGCCAGCAGCTTAGACAGGGCCCAAGAGACCCAGTACTTC. This gives the protein CASSLDRAQETQYF.

The chain uses TRBV6-6 and TRBJ2-3; 9 nucleotides line up with TRBD2. Germline CDR1 and CDR2: MNHNY and SVGAGI (reference sequence). The J segment lost 3 bases and the V segment lost 0 bases, leaving 4 bases of the junction unmatched. This CDR3 region has 16 residues. DNA of the CDR3: TGTGCCAGCAGTTACTCGATCCTAGCGGGAACAGATACGCAGTATTTT. Translated, it gives CASSYSILAGTDTQYF.

This chain connects TRBV29-1 to TRBJ2-7, with D unclear. CDR3 length equals 11 residues. V was trimmed by 1 base and J by 4 bases, leaving 5 bases between them. From germline, CDR1 is SQVTM and CDR2 ANQGSEA. The CDR3 spells CSVEVGYEQYF. CDR3 DNA: TGCAGCGTTGAAGTGGGTTACGAGCAGTACTTC.

J is TRBJ2-6 and V is TRBV19; unclear D gene. CDR1 and CDR2 (germline): LNHDA, SQIVND (reference sequence). With 5 bases removed from V and 16 bases from J, the gap between germline ends came to 15 bases. The CDR3 contains 12 residues. As DNA, the CDR3 is TGTGCCAGTAGTCCCACCTTTAGGGATCTGACTTTC. Amino acid sequence: CASSPTFRDLTF.

The rearrangement uses TRBV4-1 and TRBJ1-5; 11 bases line up with TRBD1. This CDR3 has 19 amino acids. Losses at the gene ends were 2 bases for V and 9 bases for J; bases not matched to a gene: 18. Germline CDR1 reads MGHRA; CDR2 reads YSYEKL. This CDR3 reads CASSQNDAPGTGGGRPQHF. The CDR3 region has the DNA TGCGCCAGCAGCCAAAATGACGCCCCCGGGACAGGGGGAGGTCGGCCCCAGCATTTT.

This rearrangement joins TRBV28 to TRBJ1-5; D remains unclear. Germline V CDR1 and CDR2: MDHEN, SYDVKM. The length of the CDR3 is 12 residues. Trimming stripped 2 bases from V and 5 bases from J, with 4 bases between. The DNA of the CDR3 is TGTGCCAGCAGTTTACTCCATCAGCCCCAGCATTTT. Protein product: CASSLLHQPQHF.

This chain uses TRBV4-2 with TRBJ2-1; tentative D call: TRBD2 (7 bases). V lost 6 bases, J lost 6 bases, and 15 bases lay in between. CDR1 is LGHNA and CDR2 is YNFKEQ in the germline V gene. This CDR3 is 14 amino acids long. CDR3 nucleotides: TGTGCCAGCAGACCCTGGGGAGGGGGCAATGAGCAGTTCTTC. The encoded protein is CASRPWGGGNEQFF.

This sequence joins TRBV7-3 and TRBJ2-1, with D unclear. CDR1 and CDR2 (germline): SGHTA, FQGTGA. This CDR3 has 15 amino acids. V was clipped by 5 bases and J by 0 bases, with 11 bases between them. DNA for the CDR3: TGTGCCAGCAGCATTAGCTTCTCCTCCTACAATGAGCAGTTCTTC. Its translation is CASSISFSSYNEQFF.

This chain links TRBV30 with TRBJ1-2; no definite D call. Germline V gene lookup returns CDR1 GTSNPN and CDR2 SVGIG (reference sequence). V was cut by 1 base and J by 7 bases, with 7 bases left in between. The CDR3 contains 11 residues. Written as DNA, the CDR3 is TGTGCCTGGAGTGAGGCTTTTGGCTACACCTTC. This sequence encodes CAWSEAFGYTF.

This clone showed up just once. This chain joins TRBV5-6 and TRBJ2-7; 8 nucleotides agree with TRBD2. This CDR3 comprises 17 residues. J was trimmed by 4 bases and V by 0 bases; bases with no gene match: 12. The germline V gene has CDR1 SGHDT and CDR2 YYEEEE. The DNA of the CDR3 is TGTGCCAGCAGCTTGGCCGGGAAGCGGGAGCGTCTGTACGAGCAGTACTTC. Its protein product is CASSLAGKRERLYEQYF. The full variable domain, its missing parts supplied by reference TRBV5-6 and TRBJ2-7, is DAGVTQSPTHLIKTRGQQVTLRCSPKSGHDTVSWYQQALGQGPQFIFQYYEEEERQRGNFPDRFSGHQFPNYSSELNVNALLLGDSALYLCASSLAGKRERLYEQYFGPGTRLTVT.

The chain has TRBV19 and TRBJ1-4; TRBD1 aligns across 9 bases. The CDR3 runs to 16 residues. The V segment lost 3 bases and the J segment 8 bases; nucleotides outside the gene matches: 10. Germline assignment: CDR1 LNHDA and CDR2 SQIVND (reference sequence). The CDR3 spells CASSMRGQGSGEKLFF. CDR3 bases: TGTGCCAGTAGTATGCGAGGACAGGGGAGTGGCGAAAAACTGTTTTTT.

A single count supports this clone. V is TRBV7-9 and J is TRBJ1-3; D uncertain. Trimming removed 1 base at V and 1 base at J, with 2 bases between. The CDR3 has 13 amino acids. Germline-derived CDR1 and CDR2 are SEHNR and FQNEAQ (reference sequence). The DNA of the CDR3 is TGTGCCAGCAGCTTAGAATCTGGAAACACCATATATTTT. This translates into CASSLESGNTIYF.